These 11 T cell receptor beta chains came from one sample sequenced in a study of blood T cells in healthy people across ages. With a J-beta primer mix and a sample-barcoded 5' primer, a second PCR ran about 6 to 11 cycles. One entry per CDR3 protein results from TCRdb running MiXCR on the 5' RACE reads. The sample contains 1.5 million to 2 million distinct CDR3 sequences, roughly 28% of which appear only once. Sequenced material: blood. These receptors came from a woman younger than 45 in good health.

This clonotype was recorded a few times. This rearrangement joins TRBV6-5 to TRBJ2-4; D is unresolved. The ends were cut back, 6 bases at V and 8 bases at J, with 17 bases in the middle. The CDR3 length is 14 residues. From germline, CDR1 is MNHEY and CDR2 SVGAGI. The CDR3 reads CASRPGRRGDIQYF. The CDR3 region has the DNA TGTGCCAGCAGACCTGGACGTCGTGGGGACATTCAGTACTTC.

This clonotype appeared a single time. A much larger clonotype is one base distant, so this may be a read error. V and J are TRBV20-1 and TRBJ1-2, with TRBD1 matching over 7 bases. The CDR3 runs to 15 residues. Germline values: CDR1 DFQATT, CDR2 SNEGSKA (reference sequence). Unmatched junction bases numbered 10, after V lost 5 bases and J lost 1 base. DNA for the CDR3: TGCAGTGCTCGGGCCGGGACAGACATTAACTATGGCTACACCTTC. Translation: CSARAGTDINYGYTF.

The CDR3: CASSEVGASTGELFF. As DNA, the CDR3 is TGTGCCAGCAGTGAAGTAGGGGCGAGCACCGGGGAGCTGTTTTTT. The chain couples TRBV2 to TRBJ2-2, with D possibly TRBD1 on 5 matching bases. Germline CDR1 reads SNHLY; CDR2 reads FYNNEI. The CDR3 spans 15 residues. V was trimmed by 1 base and J by 4 bases, leaving 10 bases between them.

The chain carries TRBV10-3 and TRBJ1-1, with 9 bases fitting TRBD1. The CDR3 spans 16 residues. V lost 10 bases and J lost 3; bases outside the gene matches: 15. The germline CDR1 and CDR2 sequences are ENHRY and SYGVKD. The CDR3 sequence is CATAPGTGRVDTEAFF. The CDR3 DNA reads TGTGCCACCGCCCCCGGGACAGGGCGTGTAGACACTGAAGCTTTCTTT.

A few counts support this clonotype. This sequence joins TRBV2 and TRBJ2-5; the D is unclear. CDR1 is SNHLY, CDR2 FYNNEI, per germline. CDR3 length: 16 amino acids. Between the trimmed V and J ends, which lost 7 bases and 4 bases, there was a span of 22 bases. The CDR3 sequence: CASNPERPEKGETQYF. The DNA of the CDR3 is TGTGCCAGCAACCCAGAACGTCCTGAGAAGGGAGAGACCCAGTACTTC.

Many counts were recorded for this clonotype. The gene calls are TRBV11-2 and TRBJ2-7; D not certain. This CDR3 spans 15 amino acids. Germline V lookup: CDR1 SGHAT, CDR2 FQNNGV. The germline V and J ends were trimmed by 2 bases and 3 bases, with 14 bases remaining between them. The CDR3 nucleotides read TGTGCCAGCAGCTTATTTGGAGACGGATTCTACGAGCAGTACTTC. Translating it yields CASSLFGDGFYEQYF.

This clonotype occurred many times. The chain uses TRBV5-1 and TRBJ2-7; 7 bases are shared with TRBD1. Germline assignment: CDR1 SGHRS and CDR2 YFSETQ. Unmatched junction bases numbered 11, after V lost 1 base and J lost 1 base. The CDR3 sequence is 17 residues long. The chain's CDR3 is CASSLTVTRQGSYEQYF. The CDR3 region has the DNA TGCGCCAGCAGCTTGACGGTGACGAGACAGGGATCCTACGAGCAGTACTTC. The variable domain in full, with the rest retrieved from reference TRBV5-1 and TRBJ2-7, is KAGVTQTPRYLIKTRGQQVTLSCSPISGHRSVSWYQQTPGQGLQFLFEYFSETQRNKGNFPGRFSGRQFSNSRSEMNVSTLELGDSALYLCASSLTVTRQGSYEQYFGPGTRLTVT.

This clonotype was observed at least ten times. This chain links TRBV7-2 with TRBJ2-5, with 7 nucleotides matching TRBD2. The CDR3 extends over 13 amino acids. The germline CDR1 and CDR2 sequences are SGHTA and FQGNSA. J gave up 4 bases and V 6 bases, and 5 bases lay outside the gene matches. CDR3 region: CASSRGGGETQYF. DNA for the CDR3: TGTGCCAGCAGTCGTGGGGGGGGAGAGACCCAGTACTTC.

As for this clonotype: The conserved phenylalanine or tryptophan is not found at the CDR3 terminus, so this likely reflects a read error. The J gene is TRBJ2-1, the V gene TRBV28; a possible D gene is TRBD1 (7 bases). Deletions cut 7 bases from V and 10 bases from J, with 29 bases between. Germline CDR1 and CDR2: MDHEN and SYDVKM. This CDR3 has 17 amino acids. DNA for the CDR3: TGTGCCAGCAAATTGAACGATAGGTGGCAGGGGGGTCACGAGCAGTTCGTC. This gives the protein CASKLNDRWQGGHEQFV.

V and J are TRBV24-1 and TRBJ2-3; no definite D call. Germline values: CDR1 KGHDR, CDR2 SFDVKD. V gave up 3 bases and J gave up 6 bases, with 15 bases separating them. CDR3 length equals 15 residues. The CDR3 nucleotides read TGTGCCACCAGTGATGAGGAAAAGGGCTCGGATACGCAGTATTTT. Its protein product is CATSDEEKGSDTQYF.

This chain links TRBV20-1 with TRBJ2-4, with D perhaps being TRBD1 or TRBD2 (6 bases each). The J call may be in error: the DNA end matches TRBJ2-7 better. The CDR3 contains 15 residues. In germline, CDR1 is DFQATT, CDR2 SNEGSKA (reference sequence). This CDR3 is CSAIPEGGLNYEQYF. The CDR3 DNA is TGCAGTGCCATACCAGAGGGGGGCCTGAATTACGAGCAGTACTTC.